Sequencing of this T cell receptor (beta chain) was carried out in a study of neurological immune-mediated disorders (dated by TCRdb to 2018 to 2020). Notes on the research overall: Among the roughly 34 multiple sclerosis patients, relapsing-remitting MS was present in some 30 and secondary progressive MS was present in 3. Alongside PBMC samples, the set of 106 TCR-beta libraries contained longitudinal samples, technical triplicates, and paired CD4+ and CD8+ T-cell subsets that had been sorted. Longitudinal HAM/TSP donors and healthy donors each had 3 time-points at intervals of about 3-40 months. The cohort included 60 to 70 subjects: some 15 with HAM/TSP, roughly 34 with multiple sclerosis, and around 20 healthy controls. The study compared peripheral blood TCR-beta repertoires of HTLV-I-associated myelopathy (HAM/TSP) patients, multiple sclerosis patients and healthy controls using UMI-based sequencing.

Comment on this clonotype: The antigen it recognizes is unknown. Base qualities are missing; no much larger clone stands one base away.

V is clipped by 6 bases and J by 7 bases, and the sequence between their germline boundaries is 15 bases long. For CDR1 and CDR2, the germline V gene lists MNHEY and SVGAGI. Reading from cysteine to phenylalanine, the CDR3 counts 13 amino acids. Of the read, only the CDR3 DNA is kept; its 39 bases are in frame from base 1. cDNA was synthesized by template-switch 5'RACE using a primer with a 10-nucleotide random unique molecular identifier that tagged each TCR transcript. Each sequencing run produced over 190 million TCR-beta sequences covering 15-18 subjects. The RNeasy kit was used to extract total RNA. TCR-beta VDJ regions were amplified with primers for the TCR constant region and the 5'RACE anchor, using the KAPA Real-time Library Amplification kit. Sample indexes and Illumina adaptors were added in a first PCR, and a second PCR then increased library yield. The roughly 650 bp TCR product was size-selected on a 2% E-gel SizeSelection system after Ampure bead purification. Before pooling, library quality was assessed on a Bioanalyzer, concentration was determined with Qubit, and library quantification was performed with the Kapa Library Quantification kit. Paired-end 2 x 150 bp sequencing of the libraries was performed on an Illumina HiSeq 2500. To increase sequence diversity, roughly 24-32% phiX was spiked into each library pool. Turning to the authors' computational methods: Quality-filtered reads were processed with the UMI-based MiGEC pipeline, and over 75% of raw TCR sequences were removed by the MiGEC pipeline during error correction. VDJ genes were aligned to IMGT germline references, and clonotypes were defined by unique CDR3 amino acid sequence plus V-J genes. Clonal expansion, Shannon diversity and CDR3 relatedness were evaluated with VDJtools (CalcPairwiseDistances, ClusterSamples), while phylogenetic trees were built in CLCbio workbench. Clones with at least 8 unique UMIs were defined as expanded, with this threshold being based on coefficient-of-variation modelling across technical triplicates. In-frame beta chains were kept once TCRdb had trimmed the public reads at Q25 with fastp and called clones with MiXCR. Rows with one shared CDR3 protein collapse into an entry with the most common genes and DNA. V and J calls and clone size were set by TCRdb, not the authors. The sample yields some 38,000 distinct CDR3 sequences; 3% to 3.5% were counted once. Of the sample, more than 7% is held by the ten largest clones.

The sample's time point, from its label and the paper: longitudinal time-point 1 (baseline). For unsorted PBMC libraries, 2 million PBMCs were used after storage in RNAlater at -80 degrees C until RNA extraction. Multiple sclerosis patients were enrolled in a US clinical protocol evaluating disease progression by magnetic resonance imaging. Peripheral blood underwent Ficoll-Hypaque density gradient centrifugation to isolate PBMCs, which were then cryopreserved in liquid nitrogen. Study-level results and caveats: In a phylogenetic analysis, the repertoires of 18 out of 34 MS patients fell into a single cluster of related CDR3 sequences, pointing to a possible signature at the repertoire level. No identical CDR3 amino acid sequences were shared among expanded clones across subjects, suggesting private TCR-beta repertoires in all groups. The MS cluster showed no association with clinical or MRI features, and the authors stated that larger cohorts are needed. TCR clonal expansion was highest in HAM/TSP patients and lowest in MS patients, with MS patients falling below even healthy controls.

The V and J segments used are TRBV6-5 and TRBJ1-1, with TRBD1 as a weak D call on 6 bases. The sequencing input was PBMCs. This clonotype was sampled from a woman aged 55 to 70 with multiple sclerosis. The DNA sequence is TGTGCCAGCAGGCCCCGGGACACGAGTGAAGCTTTCTTT. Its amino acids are CASRPRDTSEAFF.